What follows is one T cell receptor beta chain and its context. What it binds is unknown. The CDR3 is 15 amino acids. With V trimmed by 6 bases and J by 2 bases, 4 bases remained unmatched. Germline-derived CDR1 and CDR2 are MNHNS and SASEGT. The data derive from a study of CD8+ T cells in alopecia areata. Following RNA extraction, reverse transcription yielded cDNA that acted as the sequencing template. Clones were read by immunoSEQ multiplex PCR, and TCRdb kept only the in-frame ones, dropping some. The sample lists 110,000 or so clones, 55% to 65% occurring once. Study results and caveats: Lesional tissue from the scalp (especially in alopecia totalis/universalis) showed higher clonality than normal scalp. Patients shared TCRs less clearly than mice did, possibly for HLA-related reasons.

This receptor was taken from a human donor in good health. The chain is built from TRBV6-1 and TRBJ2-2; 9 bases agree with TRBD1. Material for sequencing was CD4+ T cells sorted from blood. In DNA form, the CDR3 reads TGTGCCAGCAGCCTGGGACAGGGCAACACCGGGGAGCTGTTTTTT. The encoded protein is CASSLGQGNTGELFF.